This T cell receptor (beta chain) was found in a study of Ad26.COV2.S vaccination and SARS-CoV-2 variants (dated by TCRdb to 2020 to 2022). Study-wide context: Vaccine-arm donors came from COV1001, a multicentre, randomized, double-blind, placebo-controlled phase I-IIa trial of Ad26.COV2.S in healthy adults. TCRbeta repertoire sequencing served as the tool for gauging how specific and how broad the SARS-CoV-2-reactive T cell receptors were following Ad26.COV2.S vaccination. Trial participants were randomized into five groups of five: low-dose or high-dose Ad26.COV2.S given once or twice, or placebo on both occasions. Ad26.COV2.S was given intramuscularly at 5x10^10 or 1x10^11 viral particles, as a single shot or as two shots 56 days apart. Investigators did not know the trial group allocation while performing experiments and assessing outcomes. A total of roughly 30 samples were included in the TCR-sequenced set, comprising around 19 Ad26.COV2.S vaccine recipients, 5 placebo recipients and 8 SARS-CoV-2 convalescent individuals.

Beyond this particular receptor, the publication reports: The study was not powered for comparison of responses between vaccine doses or regimens. The authors noted that the TCR breadth and depth analyses may have underestimated total T cell responses. Higher spike-specific TCR breadth was observed in Ad26.COV2.S recipients than in placebo recipients (P = 0.0014). Vaccine and placebo recipients had comparable non-spike TCR breadth, which fits with the vaccine containing only spike. Substantial breadth of spike-specific CD8+ and CD4+ T cell responses was reported after vaccination.

The treatment or condition label, as the study defines it: about 20 received Ad26.COV2.S at low or high dose, single or two shots; 5 received placebo; per-sample allocation not given. Repertoires of vaccine and placebo recipients were sequenced from samples collected on day 63 after the first injection. In Cohort 1b, 25 to 30 adults aged 18-55 years were enrolled at a single site in Boston, USA, between 29 July and 7 August 2020. Ad26.COV2.S was a replication-incompetent adenovirus type 26 vector that expressed a prefusion-stabilized SARS-CoV-2 spike protein derived from the original Wuhan strain. The immunoSEQ Assay was used to sequence TCRbeta CDR3 regions. After extraction, genomic DNA underwent amplification by bias-controlled multiplex PCR, followed by high-throughput sequencing. For the original study's pipeline: To quantify the absolute abundance of every unique TCRbeta CDR3 region, sequences were collapsed and filtered. T cell fraction was estimated by normalizing TCRbeta template counts to usable DNA, which was measured by amplifying reference genes present in all nucleated cells. Repertoire TCRs were annotated as SARS-CoV-2-specific by exact matching of V gene, CDR3 amino acid sequence and J gene to a known reactive TCR set. The reference SARS-CoV-2 TCR set came from MIRA and was filtered for enrichment in COVID-19-positive ImmuneCODE repertoires, removing public or cross-reactive TCRs. Drawing on the MIRA antigens, annotated TCRs were analysed further at the level of specific ORF or position within ORF. Breadth was defined as annotated unique rearrangements over total unique productive rearrangements; depth was the summed frequency of those rearrangements. Two-sided Wilcoxon rank-sum tests were applied when comparing TCR breadth between groups. TCRdb holds this immuneACCESS table with in-frame rearrangements only. Some clones are missing; in checked studies, unresolved V genes explain under half, and the rest has no known cause. That table is the source of V, J and clone size, and D and trimming were worked out from the DNA. This sample gives about 350,000 clones in total; about 89% of them show up just once. The ten largest make up 5% of the sample.

Remarks on this clone: Its antigen is not yet known. No much larger clone is present one base from it, and per-base qualities are unavailable.

CDR1 SGHRS and CDR2 YFSETQ are derived from the germline V gene. Deletion took 4 bases off V and 4 bases off J, with a span of 17 bases between the germline ends. The CDR3 spans 15 residues, from the cysteine through the phenylalanine. The read is trimmed to its CDR3 DNA, 45 bases read in frame from base 1. The sequences come from peripheral blood, collected in a trial of Ad26.COV2.S vaccine versus placebo. The sequence joins TRBV5-1 to TRBJ2-5, and possibly TRBD2, on 5 matching bases. The TCR was taken from a person aged 18 to 65 who received the Ad26.COV2.S COVID-19 vaccine or a placebo. The CDR3 protein is CASSLAVRAPETQYF. The nucleotides are TGCGCCAGCAGCCTGGCGGTGCGGGCCCCAGAGACCCAGTACTTC. The full variable domain, completed from the reference TRBV5-1 and TRBJ2-5 proteins outside the CDR3, reads KAGVTQTPRYLIKTRGQQVTLSCSPISGHRSVSWYQQTPGQGLQFLFEYFSETQRNKGNFPGRFSGRQFSNSRSEMNVSTLELGDSALYLCASSLAVRAPETQYFGPGTRLLVL.